Each of the 24 T cell receptor beta chains below was sequenced from the same sample in a study of a mutant IDH1 vaccine in newly diagnosed glioma. Data came from immunoSEQ multiplex PCR; TCRdb stores just in-frame clones and leaves some out. This sample has 50,000 or so clones, with 80% to 90% found just once. Regarding time point: baseline, week 1 (first vaccination visit). Documented treatment: pre-vaccination baseline after standard-of-care therapy. The source was PBMCs, collected from a glioma patient treated with radiotherapy, temozolomide or both. Receptors were obtained from a man between 18 and 35 years old with glioma.

The chain couples TRBV12-5 to TRBJ1-5, with 10 bases matching TRBD1. V trimming: 5 bases; J trimming: 5 bases; junction bases outside the gene matches: 6. This CDR3 contains 15 residues. The V gene's germline CDR1 is LGHNT and CDR2 FRNRAP. The CDR3 DNA sequence: TGTGCTAGTGGTCCGGGACAGGGGAAGGATCAGCCCCAGCATTTT. Translation: CASGPGQGKDQPQHF.

This clone was counted ten times or more. The chain recombines TRBV4-1 with TRBJ1-5; no clear D gene. The germline V gene has CDR1 MGHRA and CDR2 YSYEKL. V lost 1 base, J lost 9 bases, and 13 bases lay in between. This CDR3 has 14 amino acids. DNA of the CDR3: TGCGCCAGCAGCCAAGGGATTGGGGTGTCGCCCCAGCATTTT. Its protein product is CASSQGIGVSPQHF.

In this sample, this clone turned up once. This CDR3 is CASSKVSGFSTEAFF. DNA for the CDR3: TGTGCCAGCAGCAAAGTATCGGGGTTTTCCACTGAAGCTTTCTTT. This chain connects TRBV7-2 to TRBJ1-1; D remains unclear. CDR3 length: 15 amino acids. Germline assignment: CDR1 SGHTA and CDR2 FQGNSA. The ends were cut back, 5 bases at V and 4 bases at J, with 17 bases in the middle. Based on the CDR3 plus reference TRBV7-2 and TRBJ1-1, the full variable domain is GAGVSQSPSNKVTEKGKDVELRCDPISGHTALYWYRQSLGQGLEFLIYFQGNSAPDKSGLPSDRFSAERTGGSVSTLTIQRTQQEDSAVYLCASSKVSGFSTEAFFGQGTRLTVV.

The V gene is TRBV5-6, the J gene TRBJ2-7; 8 nucleotides match TRBD2. CDR3 length equals 15 residues. The ends lost 2 bases at V and 2 bases at J; junction bases unmatched: 6. CDR1 and CDR2 (germline): SGHDT, YYEEEE. Here the CDR3 reads CASSLPGGRPYEQYF. DNA for the CDR3: TGTGCCAGCAGCTTACCGGGGGGGAGACCCTACGAGCAGTACTTC.

The J gene is TRBJ1-1, the V gene TRBV7-2, with a possible D match to TRBD1 (5 bases). Germline values: CDR1 SGHTA, CDR2 FQGNSA. The ends were cut back, 1 base at V and 7 bases at J, with 10 bases in the middle. The CDR3 loop spans 13 amino acids. The CDR3 DNA sequence: TGTGCCAGCAGCTTAGGGGGCTGGGATGAAGCTTTCTTT. Translated, it gives CASSLGGWDEAFF.

The chain recombines TRBV5-4 with TRBJ1-3, with D uncertain. V lost 3 bases and J lost 0, with 10 bases in between. Germline V gene lookup returns CDR1 SGHNT and CDR2 YYREEE (reference sequence). The CDR3 totals 15 residues. CDR3 coding DNA: TGTGCCAGCAGCTCCCCCAAGAGCTCTGGAAACACCATATATTTT. It specifies CASSSPKSSGNTIYF.

The chain has TRBV7-2 and TRBJ2-2, with 11 bases aligning to TRBD1. This CDR3 spans 17 amino acids. CDR1 and CDR2 from the germline V gene are SGHTA and FQGNSA. With V trimmed by 0 bases and J by 3 bases, 3 bases remained unmatched. This CDR3 reads CASSLAGTGGDTGELFF. CDR3 DNA: TGTGCCAGCAGCTTAGCGGGGACAGGGGGTGACACCGGGGAGCTGTTTTTT.

This clone came up a few times. The rearrangement uses TRBV25-1 and TRBJ1-2; D remains unclear. CDR3 length: 14 residues. Germline CDR1 reads MGHDK; CDR2 reads SYGVNS. With 8 bases removed from V and 7 bases from J, the gap between germline ends came to 20 bases. CDR3 DNA: TGTGCCAGCCGACCGTCGACCGGCCTAGGTGGCTACACCTTC. This sequence encodes CASRPSTGLGGYTF.

This clone was found once. This chain links TRBV9 with TRBJ1-5, with D hard to call. The CDR3 runs 15 residues. The germline V and J ends were trimmed by 3 bases and 4 bases, with 14 bases remaining between them. Germline-derived CDR1 and CDR2 are SGDLS and YYNGEE. The CDR3 reads CASSALPSQNQPQHF. The CDR3 bases are TGTGCCAGCAGCGCCCTCCCCTCACAAAATCAGCCCCAGCATTTT.

The gene calls are TRBV4-1 and TRBJ2-2; D gene ambiguous. V was cut by 2 bases and J by 4 bases, with 11 bases left in between. The CDR3 loop spans 15 amino acids. Germline V gene lookup returns CDR1 MGHRA and CDR2 YSYEKL. The CDR3 DNA sequence: TGCGCCAGCAGCCAATTACAGACGGTCACCGGGGAGCTGTTTTTT. Translation: CASSQLQTVTGELFF.

V is TRBV5-6 and J is TRBJ2-2, with TRBD1 as a possible D gene (5 bases). Between the trimmed V and J ends, which lost 1 base and 4 bases, there was a span of 11 bases. CDR1 and CDR2 from the germline V gene are SGHDT and YYEEEE. This CDR3 is 15 amino acids long. Here the CDR3 DNA reads TGTGCCAGCAGCTTGCAGGGTCCGACCACCGGGGAGCTGTTTTTT. It encodes CASSLQGPTTGELFF.

This chain connects TRBV18 to TRBJ1-1; TRBD1 aligns across 7 bases. This CDR3 has 11 amino acids. The germline V gene has CDR1 KGHSH and CDR2 LQKENI. Trimming cost V 8 bases and J 3 bases; bases outside gene matches: 0. DNA of the CDR3: TGTGCCAGCACAGGGGACACTGAAGCTTTCTTT. Encoded protein: CASTGDTEAFF.

In DNA, the CDR3 is TGTGCCAGCAGCCACCGGGACAAGAGCTACGAGCAGTACTTC. Its protein is CASSHRDKSYEQYF. The V call is TRBV6-5, the J call TRBJ2-7, with D possibly matching TRBD1 (6 bases). CDR3 length: 14 residues. Germline values: CDR1 MNHEY, CDR2 SVGAGI. Trimming took 6 bases from V and 3 from J, leaving 15 bases between them.

The rearrangement joins TRBV4-3 to TRBJ2-2; either TRBD1 or TRBD2 may fit D (5 bases each). Germline assignment: CDR1 LGHNA and CDR2 YSLEER. Trimming removed 0 bases at V and 6 bases at J, with 17 bases between. This CDR3 is 17 amino acids long. DNA for the CDR3: TGCGCCAGCAGCCAAGATTATCGGGGCCATATGGCCGGGGAGCTGTTTTTT. This codes for CASSQDYRGHMAGELFF.

In its sample, this clone was seen a few times. The V and J genes are TRBV19 and TRBJ1-1; 8 positions agree with TRBD1. V dropped 5 bases and J dropped 8; count of bases not matched to a gene: 7. The CDR3 totals 13 residues. Germline V gene lookup returns CDR1 LNHDA and CDR2 SQIVND (reference sequence). The CDR3 sequence: CASSVRGHGEAFF. In DNA, the CDR3 is TGTGCCAGTAGTGTCAGGGGGCATGGGGAAGCTTTCTTT.

V usage is TRBV5-4 and J usage is TRBJ1-1; D uncertain. Deletions cut 0 bases from V and 1 base from J, with 10 bases between. In germline, CDR1 is SGHNT, CDR2 YYREEE (reference sequence). The CDR3 consists of 15 residues. The chain's CDR3 is CASSLGLNKNTEAFF. DNA for the CDR3: TGTGCCAGCAGCTTGGGACTCAATAAGAACACTGAAGCTTTCTTT.

This clone was counted a single time. The genes are TRBV27 and TRBJ2-7, with D possibly matching TRBD1 (6 bases). V gave up 6 bases and J gave up 3 bases, with 15 bases separating them. CDR1 MNHEY and CDR2 SMNVEV come from the germline V gene (reference sequence). CDR3 size: 14 residues. In nucleotides, the CDR3 is TGTGCCAGCAGGAAACAGGGTTTAGGCTACGAGCAGTACTTC. Residues: CASRKQGLGYEQYF.

This clone was observed a single time. V usage is TRBV7-9 and J usage is TRBJ2-3; D is unresolved. V was clipped by 4 bases and J by 3 bases, with 2 bases between them. The CDR3 loop spans 11 amino acids. Germline loops: CDR1 SEHNR, CDR2 FQNEAQ (reference sequence). The CDR3 spells CASSSTDTQYF. CDR3 nucleotides: TGTGCCAGCAGCTCTACAGATACGCAGTATTTT.

This clone appeared a single time. Here the CDR3 reads CASSPETGPPGAQHF. The CDR3 DNA sequence: TGTGCCAGCAGCCCGGAGACAGGACCTCCGGGGGCCCAGCATTTT. The gene calls are TRBV7-9 and TRBJ1-5, with D perhaps TRBD1 (6 bases). Germline CDR1 is SEHNR and CDR2 is FQNEAQ (reference sequence). The CDR3 totals 15 residues. V lost 5 bases and J lost 11, with 22 bases in between.

The chain has TRBV30 and TRBJ1-1, with a tentative D call TRBD1 (5 bases). Looked up from germline, CDR1 is GTSNPN and CDR2 is SVGIG (reference sequence). V was clipped by 4 bases and J by 1 base, with 13 bases between them. The CDR3 consists of 14 residues. The CDR3 here is CAWNRGIQNTEAFF. Here the CDR3 DNA reads TGTGCCTGGAATCGGGGCATTCAGAACACTGAAGCTTTCTTT. The full variable domain, in which reference TRBV30 and TRBJ1-1 provide the parts outside the CDR3, is SQTIHQWPATLVQPVGSPLSLECTVEGTSNPNLYWYRQAAGRGLQLLFYSVGIGQISSEVPQNLSASRPQDRQFILSSKKLLLSDSGFYLCAWNRGIQNTEAFFGQGTRLTVV.

The V gene is TRBV4-3, the J gene TRBJ1-1; D is undetermined. Germline values: CDR1 LGHNA, CDR2 YSLEER. V lost 0 bases to trimming and J lost 1 base, with 6 bases between them. CDR3 length: 14 residues. The CDR3 sequence: CASSQDSGNTEAFF. The CDR3 DNA reads TGCGCCAGCAGCCAAGATAGTGGGAACACTGAAGCTTTCTTT.

This rearrangement joins TRBV6-1 to TRBJ1-2; D is perhaps TRBD1 (6 bases). From germline, CDR1 is MNHNS and CDR2 SASEGT. V was shortened by 4 bases and J by 4 bases, with 16 bases between the two germline ends. The CDR3 consists of 15 residues. The CDR3 is CASSGYRATGYGYTF. For the CDR3, the DNA is TGTGCCAGCAGTGGGTACAGGGCGACCGGCTATGGCTACACCTTC.

The DNA for the CDR3 is TGTGCCAGCAGCGGGGATCGTAATGCGGGAGGGTCGAGAGCAACAGATACGCAGTATTTT. This codes for CASSGDRNAGGSRATDTQYF. J is TRBJ2-3 and V is TRBV9, with 9 bases fitting TRBD2. Losses at the gene ends were 3 bases for V and 3 bases for J; bases not matched to a gene: 20. Germline assignment: CDR1 SGDLS and CDR2 YYNGEE. The CDR3 sequence is 20 residues long. Looking up the rest from reference TRBV9 and TRBJ2-3 gives the full variable domain: DSGVTQTPKHLITATGQRVTLRCSPRSGDLSVYWYQQSLDQGLQFLIQYYNGEERAKGNILERFSAQQFPDLHSELNLSSLELGDSALYFCASSGDRNAGGSRATDTQYFGPGTRLTVL.

The chain recombines TRBV6-4 with TRBJ2-3; 7 nucleotides match TRBD2. Trimming removed 2 bases from V and 1 base from J; junction bases left unmatched: 0. The CDR3 loop spans 14 amino acids. CDR1 is MRHNA, CDR2 SNTAGT, per germline. This CDR3 is CASSDSGGTDTQYF. The CDR3 region has the DNA TGTGCCAGCAGTGACAGCGGGGGCACAGATACGCAGTATTTT.